Listed here is a single T cell receptor (beta chain). Baseline, cycle 4 day 1, and cycle 7 day 1 were the blood sampling points. These data originate in a study of OX40 agonist ivuxolimab in advanced cancers. Across the study: The dose-escalation cohort had hepatocellular carcinoma, melanoma, renal cell or head and neck cancer.

Here immunoSEQ multiplex PCR was the method, and the copy in TCRdb shows in-frame clones only, minus some. The table shows around 67,000 clones, with about 80% occurring only once. This CDR3 spans 16 amino acids. Trimming removed 1 base from V and 7 bases from J, with 14 bases in between. Germline assignment: CDR1 LGHNA and CDR2 YSLEER. This chain joins TRBV4-3 and TRBJ1-6; D perhaps matches TRBD1 (6 bases). Source: CD4+ or CD8+ T cells sorted from blood, taken in a trial of the OX40 agonist ivuxolimab. This TCR was recovered from an adult with an advanced solid tumor such as melanoma, head and neck, liver or kidney cancer. The CDR3 region has the DNA TGCGCCAGCAGCCAAGGTCCTAGGGGGGAGAATTCACCCCTCCACTTT. It translates to CASSQGPRGENSPLHF.